Presented here are 14 T cell receptor beta chains from one specimen sequenced in a study of shared clonotypes between healthy human individuals. Repertoires were generated with immunoSEQ multiplex PCR, while TCRdb's copy carries only in-frame clones and drops some. The data contain some 2,000,000 clones, about 95% of them singletons. The naive CD8 subset, CD45RO-negative cells positively selected for CCR7, excluded terminally differentiated effector memory CD45RA+ cells. Specimen: naive CD8+ T cells sorted from blood. The receptor source for this set is a man in his late teens or twenties in good health.

This CDR3 is CSVEGLATRSYNEQFF. DNA of the CDR3: TGCAGCGTTGAAGGTCTCGCGACCCGTTCCTACAATGAGCAGTTCTTC. The V call is TRBV29-1, the J call TRBJ2-1; D call uncertain. Germline V gene lookup returns CDR1 SQVTM and CDR2 ANQGSEA. The CDR3 totals 16 residues. V was shortened by 1 base and J by 1 base, with 14 bases between the two germline ends.

The V gene is TRBV7-2, the J gene TRBJ1-1, with D uncertain. The germline V and J ends were trimmed by 5 bases and 0 bases, with 13 bases remaining between them. In germline, CDR1 is SGHTA, CDR2 FQGNSA. This CDR3 is 15 amino acids long. The CDR3 coding sequence is TGTGCCAGCAGCCAAGGCCCCACTGTGAACACTGAAGCTTTCTTT. This encodes CASSQGPTVNTEAFF.

In its sample, this clone was seen once. This chain links TRBV5-6 with TRBJ2-5, with D possibly TRBD1 on 6 matching bases. Trimming cost V 4 bases and J 3 bases, with 16 bases left between them. The CDR3 has 15 residues. From germline, CDR1 is SGHDT and CDR2 YYEEEE. This CDR3 reads CASSPGLPGEETQYF. The CDR3, as DNA: TGTGCCAGCAGCCCGGGCCTCCCAGGGGAAGAGACCCAGTACTTC.

CDR3 DNA: TGTGCCAGCAGCTTCGGCTCCTACTATGGCTACACCTTC. Translated: CASSFGSYYGYTF. The chain employs TRBV5-4 and TRBJ1-2, with D unresolved. Germline lookup yields CDR1 SGHNT and CDR2 YYREEE (reference sequence). V was pared by 2 bases and J by 3 bases, with 8 bases between. The CDR3 has 13 amino acids.

This chain uses TRBV5-1 with TRBJ2-1, with D perhaps matching TRBD1 (6 bases). Germline V gene sequence: CDR1 SGHRS, CDR2 YFSETQ. Trimming removed 3 bases from V and 4 bases from J, with 17 bases in between. The length of the CDR3 is 16 residues. In DNA form, the CDR3 reads TGCGCCAGCAGCTCCTCAGGGGACCCGTTTTACAATGAGCAGTTCTTC. Encoded protein: CASSSSGDPFYNEQFF.

Comment on this clone: The sample carries other DNA sequences with the same CDR3. This chain joins TRBV9 and TRBJ2-3; D not resolved. Germline V gene sequence: CDR1 SGDLS, CDR2 YYNGEE. Between the trimmed V and J ends, which lost 3 bases and 0 bases, there was a span of 8 bases. There are 14 residues in the CDR3. The CDR3 spells CASSGSDSTDTQYF. In DNA form, the CDR3 reads TGTGCCAGCAGCGGATCGGACAGCACAGATACGCAGTATTTT.

The genes are TRBV27 and TRBJ2-7; no definite D call. CDR1 MNHEY and CDR2 SMNVEV come from the germline V gene (reference sequence). V lost 10 bases and J 0 bases, leaving 4 bases between the germline ends. The CDR3 totals 10 residues. In DNA, the CDR3 is TGTGCCACCGGCTCCTACGAGCAGTACTTC. It encodes CATGSYEQYF.

This rearrangement joins TRBV6-6 to TRBJ2-5, with 9 bases aligning to TRBD2. With 5 bases clipped from V and 5 bases from J, the junction kept 6 bases outside the gene matches. Germline lookup yields CDR1 MNHNY and CDR2 SVGAGI (reference sequence). The CDR3 is 14 residues long. CDR3 sequence (DNA): TGTGCCAGCAGTATAGCGGGAGTTATGGAGACCCAGTACTTC. Its translation is CASSIAGVMETQYF.

V and J are TRBV27 and TRBJ1-5; 8 nucleotides agree with TRBD1. Germline values: CDR1 MNHEY, CDR2 SMNVEV (reference sequence). With V trimmed by 3 bases and J by 2 bases, 3 bases remained unmatched. The CDR3 contains 15 residues. DNA for the CDR3: TGTGCCAGCAGTTTGACGACAGGGGGCAATCAGCCCCAGCATTTT. Translating gives CASSLTTGGNQPQHF.

This clone appeared once. V usage is TRBV5-1 and J usage is TRBJ2-5; D gene uncertain. Trimming removed 5 bases at V and 1 base at J, with 15 bases between. This CDR3 has 15 amino acids. Germline values: CDR1 SGHRS, CDR2 YFSETQ. The CDR3 spells CASSHKQEPQETQYF. For the CDR3, the DNA is TGCGCCAGCAGTCACAAGCAGGAACCCCAAGAGACCCAGTACTTC.

This chain joins TRBV6-1 and TRBJ2-5, with TRBD1 identical over 7 bases. The ends lost 8 bases at V and 4 bases at J; junction bases unmatched: 7. The germline V gene encodes CDR1 MNHNS and CDR2 SASEGT. The CDR3 runs to 13 residues. CDR3 residues: CASDDRVRETQYF. Here the CDR3 DNA reads TGTGCCAGCGACGACAGGGTTCGAGAGACCCAGTACTTC.

V usage is TRBV28 and J usage is TRBJ2-3; 8 bases line up with TRBD2. Germline V CDR1 and CDR2: MDHEN, SYDVKM. The CDR3 is 17 amino acids. Trimming removed 6 bases from V and 9 bases from J; junction bases left unmatched: 20. The CDR3 is CASSSVTDKMGGGTQYF. CDR3 DNA sequence: TGTGCCAGCAGCTCAGTTACGGATAAAATGGGCGGGGGGACGCAGTATTTT.

This chain connects TRBV7-9 to TRBJ2-3; TRBD1 might be the D (5 bases). Germline CDR1 reads SEHNR; CDR2 reads FQNEAQ (reference sequence). Trimming shortened V by 2 bases and J by 1 base, and 10 bases separated the two germline ends. The CDR3 is 15 amino acids. The CDR3: CASSLWKGGTDTQYF. The DNA for the CDR3 is TGTGCCAGCAGCTTATGGAAAGGGGGCACAGATACGCAGTATTTT.

The chain combines TRBV27 with TRBJ2-2; 8 bases are shared with TRBD2. The trim removed 4 bases at V and 5 bases at J, leaving 12 bases unmatched. Per germline, CDR1 MNHEY and CDR2 SMNVEV (reference sequence). The CDR3 totals 17 residues. CDR3 loop: CASSSLEAGASTGELFF. The CDR3 DNA is TGTGCCAGCAGTTCACTCGAAGCGGGGGCATCTACCGGGGAGCTGTTTTTT.